A single sample gave rise to the 31 T cell receptor beta chains below, sequenced in a study of T-cell memory formation after mild COVID-19. TCRdb reprocessed the 5' RACE reads via MiXCR and lists one record per CDR3 protein. The sample holds tens of thousands of distinct CDR3 sequences, roughly 12% seen once. The material sequenced was PBMCs or a T cell subset sorted from them (not recorded which). The source of these receptors is a young man who had mild COVID-19 (a few samples of this study predate the infection). Cell type and time point are not known.

V gene TRBV7-3 combines with J gene TRBJ2-3, with TRBD2 matching 9 bases. The germline gives CDR1 SGHTA, CDR2 FQGTGA. The V segment lost 4 bases and the J segment 2 bases; nucleotides outside the gene matches: 7. The CDR3 runs to 16 residues. The CDR3 nucleotides read TGTGCCAGCAGCTCCGCCGCGGGGGGGATCACAGATACGCAGTATTTT. Translation: CASSSAAGGITDTQYF.

This clonotype was found a few times. This chain connects TRBV12-3 or TRBV12-4 to TRBJ2-7, with D perhaps TRBD1 (6 bases). CDR3 length: 14 residues. V lost 7 bases and J 3 bases, leaving 16 bases between the germline ends. CDR3 sequence (DNA): TGTGCCAGCATAAGGTCACAGGGAGACTACGAGCAGTACTTC. Translated: CASIRSQGDYEQYF.

This clonotype came up many times. This chain joins TRBV27 and TRBJ2-3, with D perhaps matching TRBD1 or TRBD2 (5 bases each). The CDR3 is 14 amino acids. CDR1 and CDR2 from the germline V gene are MNHEY and SMNVEV (reference sequence). Trimming stripped 1 base from V and 6 bases from J, with 11 bases between. CDR3 residues: CASSLWGREDTQYF. For the CDR3, the DNA is TGTGCCAGCAGTTTATGGGGGAGAGAGGATACGCAGTATTTT.

This clonotype was counted at least ten times. This chain connects TRBV15 to TRBJ1-2; D not resolved. Per the germline V gene, CDR1 is LNHNV and CDR2 is YYDKDF (reference sequence). Trimming cost V 2 bases and J 4 bases, with 11 bases left between them. CDR3 size: 14 residues. CDR3: CATSRTTPGYGYTF. Written as DNA, the CDR3 is TGTGCCACCAGCAGAACCACCCCAGGCTATGGCTACACCTTC.

This clonotype was counted a few times. V is TRBV27 and J is TRBJ2-6, with D hard to call. The CDR3 runs 15 residues. V lost 3 bases and J lost 1, with 7 bases in between. Per germline, CDR1 MNHEY and CDR2 SMNVEV (reference sequence). The DNA for the CDR3 is TGTGCCAGCAGTTTGATAAGATCTGGGGCCAACGTCCTGACTTTC. It is translated as CASSLIRSGANVLTF.

The rearrangement links TRBV27 to TRBJ1-1, with 8 positions matching TRBD1. The CDR3 runs 15 residues. J lost 2 bases, V lost 7 bases, and 9 bases had no gene match. The germline gives CDR1 MNHEY, CDR2 SMNVEV (reference sequence). The CDR3 DNA follows: TGTGCCAGCAACCGATTGGACAGGGTCAACACTGAAGCTTTCTTT. This gives the protein CASNRLDRVNTEAFF.

The chain employs TRBV11-1 and TRBJ2-1, with TRBD2 identical over 12 bases. From germline, CDR1 is SGHAT and CDR2 FQDESV (reference sequence). There are 18 residues in the CDR3. After removal of 2 bases from V and 5 bases from J, the junction contained 10 bases not matched to a gene. CDR3 bases: TGTGCCAGCAGCTTAAAGCGACTAAGACTAGCGGGGGACAATGAGCAGTTCTTC. Protein product: CASSLKRLRLAGDNEQFF.

This chain connects TRBV4-3 to TRBJ1-1, with 7 bases identical to TRBD1. The CDR3 contains 15 residues. Germline CDR1 LGHNA, CDR2 YSLEER. Germline trimming cut 3 bases from V and 1 base from J; bases unmatched to any gene: 5. CDR3 DNA sequence: TGCGCCAGCAGCCACGTAACAGGGGCGAACACTGAAGCTTTCTTT. It yields the protein CASSHVTGANTEAFF.

The rearrangement uses TRBV15 and TRBJ2-2; TRBD2 aligns across 10 bases. The CDR3 spans 17 residues. Germline V lookup: CDR1 LNHNV, CDR2 YYDKDF (reference sequence). The J segment lost 6 bases and the V segment lost 1 base, leaving 8 bases of the junction unmatched. This CDR3 reads CATSRVAQRGGPGELFF. The CDR3 coding sequence is TGTGCCACCAGCAGAGTGGCCCAGCGGGGGGGCCCCGGGGAGCTGTTTTTT.

The rearrangement uses TRBV20-1 and TRBJ1-1; D is uncertain. Germline-derived CDR1 and CDR2 are DFQATT and SNEGSKA (reference sequence). This CDR3 comprises 14 residues. The V end lost 5 bases, the J end lost 3 bases, and 16 bases lay between the germline ends. This chain's CDR3 is CSAEYGESDTEAFF. The CDR3 DNA is TGCAGTGCTGAATACGGGGAATCGGACACTGAAGCTTTCTTT.

The chain uses TRBV10-3 and TRBJ1-3, with 8 bases identical to TRBD1. With 11 bases clipped from V and 0 bases from J, the junction kept 9 bases outside the gene matches. The germline V gene encodes CDR1 ENHRY and CDR2 SYGVKD. CDR3 length equals 15 residues. The CDR3 here is CALRTGNLSGNTIYF. In DNA, the CDR3 is TGTGCCTTACGGACAGGGAATCTCTCTGGAAACACCATATATTTT.

This clonotype has more than one count but fewer than ten. The chain is built from TRBV6-1 and TRBJ2-3, with D tentatively TRBD1 (6 bases). The germline gives CDR1 MNHNS, CDR2 SASEGT. V was clipped by 2 bases and J by 5 bases, with 14 bases between them. The CDR3 is 15 amino acids. This CDR3 is CASSEPGHHLDTQYF. CDR3 in DNA: TGTGCCAGCAGTGAACCGGGACACCACCTAGATACGCAGTATTTT.

This sequence joins TRBV5-5 and TRBJ2-3; 8 bases are a match to TRBD2. V dropped 3 bases and J dropped 2; count of bases not matched to a gene: 8. Germline V gene data show CDR1 as SGHKS and CDR2 as YYEKEE (reference sequence). This CDR3 is built from 16 residues. CDR3 DNA: TGTGCCAGCAGCTCCTCTCGGACTAGCATCACAGATACGCAGTATTTT. Translation: CASSSSRTSITDTQYF.

In this sample, this clonotype turned up a few times. V usage is TRBV7-2 and J usage is TRBJ1-5, with TRBD1 as a possible D gene (5 bases). The germline V and J ends were trimmed by 0 bases and 8 bases, with 14 bases remaining between them. This CDR3 comprises 15 residues. The germline V gene encodes CDR1 SGHTA and CDR2 FQGNSA. The DNA of the CDR3 is TGTGCCAGCAGCTTAGCGAGCCAGAGGGGAGAGCCCCAGCATTTT. This codes for CASSLASQRGEPQHF.

The chain carries TRBV20-1 and TRBJ2-7; TRBD1 aligns across 7 bases. The V segment lost 5 bases and the J segment 3 bases; nucleotides outside the gene matches: 7. The CDR3 sequence is 13 residues long. Germline lookup yields CDR1 DFQATT and CDR2 SNEGSKA (reference sequence). Written as DNA, the CDR3 is TGCAGTGCTGTCCGGGACAGATACTACGAGCAGTACTTC. Translating gives CSAVRDRYYEQYF.

The chain employs TRBV7-6 and TRBJ2-1, with TRBD2 matching 7 bases. Germline V gene data show CDR1 as SGHVS and CDR2 as FNYEAQ. The CDR3 extends over 18 amino acids. Trimming removed 5 bases from V and 3 bases from J; junction bases left unmatched: 16. The CDR3 region is CASSLLGGEGRGYNEQFF. The CDR3 nucleotides are TGTGCCAGCAGCCTGCTTGGGGGGGAAGGTCGCGGCTACAATGAGCAGTTCTTC.

The gene calls are TRBV10-3 and TRBJ2-5; 7 positions agree with TRBD1. J was trimmed by 4 bases and V by 8 bases; bases with no gene match: 10. Per the germline V gene, CDR1 is ENHRY and CDR2 is SYGVKD. The CDR3 loop spans 14 amino acids. The CDR3 loop reads CAISAGGQPETQYF. The CDR3 nucleotides are TGTGCCATCTCGGCAGGGGGACAGCCAGAGACCCAGTACTTC.

A few counts support this clonotype. This sequence joins TRBV12-3 or TRBV12-4 and TRBJ1-2; no reliable D call. The CDR3 is made up of 14 amino acids. Trimming left V 3 bases short and J 2 bases short, with 10 bases between. CDR3 in DNA: TGTGCCAGCAGTTTCGGGGTTATAAACTATGGCTACACCTTC. Translated, it gives CASSFGVINYGYTF.

The sample holds a few counts of this clonotype. This chain links TRBV29-1 with TRBJ2-1; no firm D call. Trimming pared 6 bases from V and 7 bases from J, leaving 4 bases between. This CDR3 has 9 residues. CDR1 is SQVTM and CDR2 is ANQGSEA in the germline V gene. CDR3 protein: CSVDNEQFF. CDR3 in DNA: TGCAGCGTCGATAATGAGCAGTTCTTC.

This clonotype was seen a handful of times. This sequence joins TRBV7-2 and TRBJ2-3; D could derive from TRBD1 or TRBD2 (5 bases each). This CDR3 comprises 14 residues. CDR1 and CDR2 (germline): SGHTA, FQGNSA. V gave up 1 base and J gave up 5 bases, with 10 bases separating them. DNA for the CDR3: TGTGCCAGCAGCTTAGGGGACCCCAGAGATACGCAGTATTTT. It encodes CASSLGDPRDTQYF.

The sample holds a few counts of this clonotype. The chain employs TRBV29-1 and TRBJ1-2; D is unresolved. Germline V CDR1 and CDR2: SQVTM, ANQGSEA. This CDR3 has 11 amino acids. The V end was cut by 3 bases, the J end by 4 bases, with 6 bases between. The CDR3 DNA reads TGCAGCGTTGATGGGCCCTATGGCTACACCTTC. It translates to CSVDGPYGYTF.

This rearrangement joins TRBV20-1 to TRBJ1-2, with 10 bases matching TRBD1. This CDR3 spans 12 amino acids. Germline assignment: CDR1 DFQATT and CDR2 SNEGSKA (reference sequence). V lost 4 bases and J lost 6; bases outside the gene matches: 2. CDR3 amino acids: CSATGTGDGYTF. DNA for the CDR3: TGCAGTGCTACCGGGACAGGGGATGGCTACACCTTC.

The sample holds many counts of this clonotype. The chain uses TRBV19 and TRBJ1-1; D gene uncertain. The CDR3 sequence is 11 residues long. Trimming cost V 8 bases and J 5 bases, with 9 bases left between them. Germline assignment: CDR1 LNHDA and CDR2 SQIVND (reference sequence). CDR3 region: CASGRGTEAFF. The CDR3, as DNA: TGTGCCAGTGGACGTGGTACTGAAGCTTTCTTT.

The rearrangement uses TRBV7-3 and TRBJ2-5, with a weak D call TRBD2 (6 bases). The ends were cut back, 5 bases at V and 4 bases at J, with 20 bases in the middle. Looked up from germline, CDR1 is SGHTA and CDR2 is FQGTGA. This CDR3 has 16 residues. Here the CDR3 DNA reads TGTGCCAGCAGCCCCGGGGAGTCCGGGGGTGGAGAGACCCAGTACTTC. This codes for CASSPGESGGGETQYF.

This clonotype has only a few counts. The rearrangement uses TRBV3-1 and TRBJ1-1; D is perhaps TRBD1 (5 bases). Deletions cut 0 bases from V and 5 bases from J, with 13 bases between. The CDR3 extends over 15 amino acids. Germline V gives CDR1 LGHDT, CDR2 YNNKEL (reference sequence). Written as DNA, the CDR3 is TGTGCCAGCAGCCAAGACTCCCAGGGTGGGACTGAAGCTTTCTTT. It codes for CASSQDSQGGTEAFF.

This clonotype was counted many times. The DNA of the CDR3 is TGTGCCAGCAGTGACTCTAGCGGGGGCACCGGGGAGCTGTTTTTT. Encoded protein: CASSDSSGGTGELFF. V gene TRBV6-4 combines with J gene TRBJ2-2, with TRBD2 identical over 9 bases. Germline assignment: CDR1 MRHNA and CDR2 SNTAGT. V lost 0 bases to trimming and J lost 4 bases; unmatched junction nucleotides: 0. The CDR3 sequence is 15 residues long.

This sequence joins TRBV19 and TRBJ2-7; TRBD1 matches at 7 bases. J gave up 0 bases and V 5 bases, and 4 bases lay outside the gene matches. The CDR3 sequence is 14 residues long. CDR1 and CDR2 (germline): LNHDA, SQIVND (reference sequence). The CDR3 sequence is CASSHQGVSYEQYF. Here the CDR3 DNA reads TGTGCCAGTAGTCACCAGGGGGTCTCCTACGAGCAGTACTTC.

V gene TRBV5-1 combines with J gene TRBJ2-1; TRBD2 matches 7 bases. The J call may be mistaken, given a closer DNA end match to TRBJ2-7. CDR3 length equals 14 residues. Germline assignment: CDR1 SGHRS and CDR2 YFSETQ. CDR3 sequence reads: CASSSDRGGYEQYF. DNA of the CDR3: TGCGCCAGCAGCTCGGACCGCGGGGGCTACGAGCAGTACTTC.

This sequence joins TRBV4-2 and TRBJ2-7, with TRBD2 identical over 9 bases. The germline V gene encodes CDR1 LGHNA and CDR2 YNFKEQ. The CDR3 has 16 amino acids. V shed 3 bases and J 3 bases; nucleotides not matched to a gene: 9. The CDR3 DNA sequence: TGTGCCAGCAGCCAGGAAGAGGGTAGCGGGAGCTACGAGCAGTACTTC. Translating gives CASSQEEGSGSYEQYF.

This clonotype has a count of ten or more. This chain links TRBV12-3 or TRBV12-4 with TRBJ2-3, with 7 bases matching TRBD2. This CDR3 has 16 residues. J was trimmed by 2 bases and V by 5 bases; bases with no gene match: 10. CDR3 in amino acids: CASSAPGLAVTDTQYF. CDR3 DNA sequence: TGTGCCAGCAGTGCACCCGGCCTAGCGGTCACAGATACGCAGTATTTT.

This clonotype was seen at least ten times. The chain couples TRBV7-9 to TRBJ2-5, with D possibly being TRBD1 (5 bases). CDR3 length: 14 amino acids. Looked up from germline, CDR1 is SEHNR and CDR2 is FQNEAQ (reference sequence). The ends were cut back, 3 bases at V and 5 bases at J, with 13 bases in the middle. The CDR3 coding sequence is TGTGCCAGCAGCTTGACAGTCGCCGGGGAGACCCAGTACTTC. Translating it yields CASSLTVAGETQYF.